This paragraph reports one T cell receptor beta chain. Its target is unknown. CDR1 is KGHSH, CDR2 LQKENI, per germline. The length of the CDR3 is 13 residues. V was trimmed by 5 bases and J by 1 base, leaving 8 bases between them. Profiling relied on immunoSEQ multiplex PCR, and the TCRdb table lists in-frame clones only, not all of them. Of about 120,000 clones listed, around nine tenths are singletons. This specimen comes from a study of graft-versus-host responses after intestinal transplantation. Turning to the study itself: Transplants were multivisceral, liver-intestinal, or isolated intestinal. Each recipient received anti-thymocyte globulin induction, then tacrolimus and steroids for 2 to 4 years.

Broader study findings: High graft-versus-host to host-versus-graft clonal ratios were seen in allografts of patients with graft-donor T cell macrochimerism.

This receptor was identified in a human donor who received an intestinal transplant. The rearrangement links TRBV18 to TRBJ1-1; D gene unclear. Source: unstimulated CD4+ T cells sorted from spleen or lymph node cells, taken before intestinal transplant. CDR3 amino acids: CASSTSGNTEAFF. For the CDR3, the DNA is TGTGCCAGCTCAACCTCAGGGAACACTGAAGCTTTCTTT.